The sequence of this T cell receptor (beta chain) was determined in a study of blood T cells in healthy people across ages. Background on the study: Through template switching, about one barcoded beta molecule was captured per two T cells, as measured in model experiments. Study-level results: Any conclusive comparison of naive versus antigen-experienced cells was prevented by using unsorted PBMCs.

This CDR3 contains 16 residues. Germline V gene sequence: CDR1 KGHSH, CDR2 LQKENI. Details on this clonotype: No antigen is known for it. The junction departs from the called germline gene at one end, perhaps through a read error.

Total RNA was isolated from each sample in quantities of at least 6 micrograms. PCR was performed a second time for roughly 7 to 11 cycles using a sample-barcoded 5' primer and a J-beta primer mix. All cDNA molecules were each tagged by a template-switch adaptor with 12 random nucleotides. MiXCR, applied by TCRdb to the 5' RACE reads, yields one record per CDR3 protein. This table holds 1.5 million to 1.9 million distinct CDR3 sequences, less than 45% found once. Sample: blood. This chain uses TRBV18 with TRBJ1-1; TRBD1 agrees at 7 bases. This clonotype originated in a young woman in good health. CDR3 DNA sequence: TGTGCCAGCTCACCGGGTCCGGGACAGCCGAACACTGTAGCTTTCTTT. As protein: CASSPGPGQPNTVAFF.